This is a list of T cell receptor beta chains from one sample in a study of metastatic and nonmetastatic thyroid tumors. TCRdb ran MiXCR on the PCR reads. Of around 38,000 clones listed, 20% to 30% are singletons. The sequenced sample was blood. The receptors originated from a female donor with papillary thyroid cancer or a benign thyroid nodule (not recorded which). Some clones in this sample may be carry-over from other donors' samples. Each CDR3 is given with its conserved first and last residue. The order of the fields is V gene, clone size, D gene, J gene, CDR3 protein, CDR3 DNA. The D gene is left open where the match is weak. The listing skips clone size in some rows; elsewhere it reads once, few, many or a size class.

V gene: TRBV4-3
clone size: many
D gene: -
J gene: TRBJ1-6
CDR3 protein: CASSQDHGPHSPLHF
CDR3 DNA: TGCGCCAGCAGCCAAGATCACGGGCCCCATTCACCCCTCCACTTT

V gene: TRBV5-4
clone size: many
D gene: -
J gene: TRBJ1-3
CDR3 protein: CASSLQSAALSGNTIYF
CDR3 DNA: TGTGCCAGCAGCTTACAGAGCGCCGCTCTCTCTGGAAACACCATATATTTT

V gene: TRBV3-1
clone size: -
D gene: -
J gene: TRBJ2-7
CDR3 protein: CASGEWDEQYF
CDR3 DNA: TGTGCCAGCGGGGAGTGGGACGAGCAGTACTTC

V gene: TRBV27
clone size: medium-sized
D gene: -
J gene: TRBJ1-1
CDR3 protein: CASRGSLMNTEAFF
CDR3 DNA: TGTGCCAGCAGGGGCAGCTTAATGAACACTGAAGCTTTCTTT

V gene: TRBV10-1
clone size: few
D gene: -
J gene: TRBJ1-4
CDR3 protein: CASGPRAPQKLFF
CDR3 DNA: TGCGCCAGCGGACCGAGGGCGCCCCAAAAACTGTTTTTT

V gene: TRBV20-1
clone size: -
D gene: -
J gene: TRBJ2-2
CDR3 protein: CSARDVGKGDTGELFF
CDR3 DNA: TGCAGTGCTAGAGATGTAGGAAAGGGCGACACCGGGGAGCTGTTTTTT

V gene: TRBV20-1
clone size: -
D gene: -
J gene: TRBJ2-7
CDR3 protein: CSALKGRLAGSDEQYF
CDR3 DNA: TGCAGTGCCCTCAAAGGTCGTCTAGCAGGTTCAGACGAGCAGTACTTC

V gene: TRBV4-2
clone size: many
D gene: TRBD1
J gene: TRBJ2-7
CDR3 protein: CASSQKTGGYDEQYF
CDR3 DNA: TGTGCCAGCAGCCAGAAAACAGGGGGTTACGACGAGCAGTACTTC

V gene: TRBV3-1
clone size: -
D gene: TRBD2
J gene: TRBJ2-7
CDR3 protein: CASSPSGTSGKYEQYF
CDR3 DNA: TGTGCCAGCAGCCCCTCCGGGACTAGCGGGAAATACGAGCAGTACTTC

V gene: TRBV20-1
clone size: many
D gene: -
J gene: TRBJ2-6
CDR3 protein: CSGRSPGANVLTF
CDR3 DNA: TGCAGTGGCAGGTCTCCCGGGGCCAACGTCCTGACTTTC

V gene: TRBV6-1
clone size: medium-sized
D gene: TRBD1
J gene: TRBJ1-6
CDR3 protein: CASSGTGDYSPLHF
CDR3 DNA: TGTGCCAGCAGTGGGACAGGGGATTATTCACCCCTCCACTTT

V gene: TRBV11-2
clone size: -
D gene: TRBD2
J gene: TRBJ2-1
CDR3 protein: CASSLQPGLAGGWNEQFF
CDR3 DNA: TGTGCCAGCAGCTTACAACCGGGACTAGCGGGAGGGTGGAATGAGCAGTTCTTC

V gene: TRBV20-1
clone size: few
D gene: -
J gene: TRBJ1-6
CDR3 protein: CSATGGVNSPLHF
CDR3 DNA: TGCAGTGCGACCGGGGGGGTAAATTCACCCCTCCACTTT

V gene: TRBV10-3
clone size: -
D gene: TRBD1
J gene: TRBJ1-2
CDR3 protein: CAISEGRTGADGYTF
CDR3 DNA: TGTGCCATCAGTGAGGGAAGGACAGGGGCGGATGGCTACACCTTC

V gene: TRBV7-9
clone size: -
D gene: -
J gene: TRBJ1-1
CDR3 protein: CAYSTLRDGNTEAFF
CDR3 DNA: TGTGCCTACAGCACGCTCCGGGACGGGAACACTGAAGCTTTCTTT

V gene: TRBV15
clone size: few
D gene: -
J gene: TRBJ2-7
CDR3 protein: CATSRAVDNSYEQYF
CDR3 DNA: TGTGCCACCAGCAGGGCGGTGGACAACTCCTACGAGCAGTACTTC

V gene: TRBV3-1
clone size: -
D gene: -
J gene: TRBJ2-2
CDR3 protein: CASSQDVTGELFF
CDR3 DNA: TGTGCCAGCAGCCAAGATGTGACCGGGGAGCTGTTTTTT